A selection of T cell receptor beta chains follows, all from one sample in a study of blood T cell repertoires in COVID-19. The data were produced by immunoSEQ multiplex PCR, yet TCRdb's version contains in-frame clones alone and is incomplete. The sample lists about 320,000 clones, 70% to 90% occurring once. Sample: peripheral blood. The receptors stem from a man younger than 30 who had recovered from COVID-19. CDR3s include the opening cysteine and the closing phenylalanine or tryptophan. D genes are given only for firm matches. Some rows have no size entry. The others give once, few or many, or a class for an expanded clone.

J gene,D gene,CDR3 length,V gene,clone size,CDR3 DNA,CDR3 protein
TRBJ1-1,-,15,TRBV6-2/TRBV6-3,-,TGTGCCAGCAGTTACGAGGGGGAGTCGTACACTGAAGCTTTCTTT,CASSYEGESYTEAFF
TRBJ2-2,TRBD1,13,TRBV27,-,TGTGCCAGCAGGCGGACAGGAACCGGGGAGCTGTTTTTT,CASRRTGTGELFF
TRBJ1-1,-,15,TRBV7-2,-,TGTGCCAGCAGCCCAGAAGACAGCTTAAACACTGAAGCTTTCTTT,CASSPEDSLNTEAFF
TRBJ2-7,TRBD1,13,TRBV2,few,TGTGCCAGCAGACAGGGGTCCGCCTACGAGCAGTACTTC,CASRQGSAYEQYF
TRBJ1-2,-,14,TRBV2,-,TGTGCCAGCAGTGAAGGGGGACTGCTCTATGGCTACACCTTC,CASSEGGLLYGYTF
TRBJ1-1,-,15,TRBV6-6,once,TGTGCCAGCAGCCTCCGGGAGGGGTGGAACACTGAAGCTTTCTTT,CASSLREGWNTEAFF
TRBJ2-3,-,13,TRBV15,-,TGTGCCACCAGCAGAGATCCAGCGGATACGCAGTATTTT,CATSRDPADTQYF
TRBJ1-2,TRBD1,15,TRBV5-4,once,TGTGCCAGCAGCTTGGCCGTTACAGGGGCTGGGGGCTACACCTTC,CASSLAVTGAGGYTF
TRBJ2-5,-,15,TRBV19,once,TGTGCCAGTAGTCCTTCAGAAGGGAGACGAGAGACCCAGTACTTC,CASSPSEGRRETQYF
TRBJ2-7,TRBD1,15,TRBV19,-,TGTGCCAGTAGTCCATCAACAGGGGTAAGGAACGAGCAGTACTTC,CASSPSTGVRNEQYF
TRBJ2-7,-,17,TRBV2,-,TGTGCCAGCAGTGAAGCGATCCTGCGGACTTACCGCTACGAGCAGTACTTC,CASSEAILRTYRYEQYF
TRBJ1-6,TRBD1,15,TRBV6-5,-,TGTGCCAGCAGTTCAGAGACAGGGCTGGATTCACCCCTCCACTTT,CASSSETGLDSPLHF
TRBJ2-7,TRBD1,15,TRBV7-2,-,TGTGCCAGCAGCTTATACGGGACAGGGTCCTACGAGCAGTACTTC,CASSLYGTGSYEQYF
TRBJ2-2,-,12,TRBV12-3/TRBV12-4,-,TGTGCCAGCAGTTTTTCATCCGGGGAGCTGTTTTTT,CASSFSSGELFF
TRBJ2-5,-,10,TRBV24-1,-,TGTGCCACCAGTGATTCTCCCCAGTACTTC,CATSDSPQYF
TRBJ2-1,TRBD2,14,TRBV5-1,once,TGCGCCAGCAGCTTGGAGCGGGAACGCGATGAGCAGTTCTTC,CASSLERERDEQFF
TRBJ1-5,-,15,TRBV27,-,TGTGCCAGCAGCCCTGCCTGGGGACTGCATCAGCCCCAGCATTTT,CASSPAWGLHQPQHF
TRBJ1-1,-,14,TRBV2,few,TGTGCCAGCAGCCAGGACGGGGTGAACACTGAAGCTTTCTTT,CASSQDGVNTEAFF
TRBJ2-7,TRBD2,15,TRBV6-5,-,TGTGCCAGCAGTTACTCGGCCGGCGGGGGGTACGAGCAGTACTTC,CASSYSAGGGYEQYF
TRBJ2-2,-,16,TRBV27,-,TGTGCCAGCAGTTTAACGGCGGTAGCGGCAAATGGAAAGCTGTTTTTT,CASSLTAVAANGKLFF
TRBJ2-3,TRBD1,13,TRBV7-2,-,TGTGCCAGCAGCCGACAGGGAGCAGATACGCAGTATTTT,CASSRQGADTQYF
TRBJ1-1,-,14,TRBV11-2,-,TGTGCCAGCAGCTCGAACAGGGCGGACACTGAAGCTTTCTTT,CASSSNRADTEAFF